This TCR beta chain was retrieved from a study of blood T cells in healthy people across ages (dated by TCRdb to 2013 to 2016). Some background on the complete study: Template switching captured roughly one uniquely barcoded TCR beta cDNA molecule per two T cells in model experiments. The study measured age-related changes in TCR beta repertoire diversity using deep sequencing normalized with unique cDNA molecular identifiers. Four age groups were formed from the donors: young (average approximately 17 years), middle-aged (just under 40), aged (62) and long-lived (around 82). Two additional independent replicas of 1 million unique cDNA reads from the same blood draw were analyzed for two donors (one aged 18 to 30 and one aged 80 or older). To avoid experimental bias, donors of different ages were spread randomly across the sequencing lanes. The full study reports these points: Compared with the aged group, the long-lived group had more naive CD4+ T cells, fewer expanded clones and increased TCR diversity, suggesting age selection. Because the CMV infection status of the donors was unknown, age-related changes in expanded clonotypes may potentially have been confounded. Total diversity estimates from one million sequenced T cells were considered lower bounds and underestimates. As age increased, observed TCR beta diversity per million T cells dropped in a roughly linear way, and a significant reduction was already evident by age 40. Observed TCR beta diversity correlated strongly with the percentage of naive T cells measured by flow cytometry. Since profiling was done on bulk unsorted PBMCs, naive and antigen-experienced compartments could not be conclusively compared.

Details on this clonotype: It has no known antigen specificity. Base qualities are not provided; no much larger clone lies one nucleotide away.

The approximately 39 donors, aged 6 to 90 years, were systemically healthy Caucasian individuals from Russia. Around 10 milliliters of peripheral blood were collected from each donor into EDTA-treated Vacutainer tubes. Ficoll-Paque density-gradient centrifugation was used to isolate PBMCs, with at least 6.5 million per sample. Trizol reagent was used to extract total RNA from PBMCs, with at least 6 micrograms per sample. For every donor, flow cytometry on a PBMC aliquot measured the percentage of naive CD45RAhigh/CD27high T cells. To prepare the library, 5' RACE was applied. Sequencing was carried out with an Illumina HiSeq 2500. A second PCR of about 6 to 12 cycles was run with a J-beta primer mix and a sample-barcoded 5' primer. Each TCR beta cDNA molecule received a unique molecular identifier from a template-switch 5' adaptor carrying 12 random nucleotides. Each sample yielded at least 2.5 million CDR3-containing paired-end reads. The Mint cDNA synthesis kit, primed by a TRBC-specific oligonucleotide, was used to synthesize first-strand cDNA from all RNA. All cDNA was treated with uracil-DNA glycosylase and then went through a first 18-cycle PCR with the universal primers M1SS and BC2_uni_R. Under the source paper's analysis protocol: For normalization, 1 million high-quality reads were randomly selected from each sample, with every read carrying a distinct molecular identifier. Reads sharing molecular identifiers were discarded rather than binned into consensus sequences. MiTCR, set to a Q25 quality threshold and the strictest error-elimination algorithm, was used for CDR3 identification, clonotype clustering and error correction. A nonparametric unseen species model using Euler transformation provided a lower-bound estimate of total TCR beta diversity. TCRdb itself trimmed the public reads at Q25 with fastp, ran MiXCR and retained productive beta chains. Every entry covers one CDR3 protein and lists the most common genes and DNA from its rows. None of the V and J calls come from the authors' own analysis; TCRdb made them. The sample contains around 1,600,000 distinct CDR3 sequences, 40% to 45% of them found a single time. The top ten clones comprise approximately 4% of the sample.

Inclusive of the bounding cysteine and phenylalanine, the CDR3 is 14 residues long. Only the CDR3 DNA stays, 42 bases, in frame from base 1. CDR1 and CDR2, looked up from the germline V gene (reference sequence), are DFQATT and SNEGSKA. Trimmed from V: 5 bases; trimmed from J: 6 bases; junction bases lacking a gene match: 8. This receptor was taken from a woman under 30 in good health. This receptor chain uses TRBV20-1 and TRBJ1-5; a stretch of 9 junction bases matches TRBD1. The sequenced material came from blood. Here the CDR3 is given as CSAERTGASQPQHF. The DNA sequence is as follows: TGCAGTGCTGAACGGACAGGGGCTAGTCAGCCCCAGCATTTT.